The 7 T cell receptor beta chains below were found in one sample sequenced in a study of cytomegalovirus exposure and HLA in healthy donors. The PCR employed 60 Vbeta primers together with 13 Jbeta primers. Here immunoSEQ multiplex PCR was the method, and the copy in TCRdb shows in-frame clones only, minus some. Of around 140,000 clones detected, 70% appear once; the ten largest clones hold 2.1%. What was sequenced was PBMCs. These receptors all come from a woman aged 55-75 years in good health and CMV-seropositive.

The genes are TRBV18 and TRBJ1-1; D call uncertain. The V end lost 6 bases, the J end lost 2 bases, and 13 bases lay between the germline ends. The germline CDR1 and CDR2 sequences are KGHSH and LQKENI. The CDR3 is made up of 14 amino acids. CDR3 sequence reads: CASSPAGINTEAFF. The DNA for the CDR3 is TGTGCCAGCTCCCCCGCAGGAATAAACACTGAAGCTTTCTTT.

V gene TRBV19 combines with J gene TRBJ1-2; 7 bases are a match to TRBD1. The J segment lost 1 base and the V segment lost 6 bases, leaving 8 bases of the junction unmatched. The CDR3 sequence is 15 residues long. Germline CDR1 and CDR2: LNHDA and SQIVND (reference sequence). CDR3 DNA: TGTGCCAGTAGCCACGGGACAGATGTTAACTATGGCTACACCTTC. It encodes CASSHGTDVNYGYTF.

The J gene is TRBJ1-5, the V gene TRBV27; tentatively, D is TRBD1 (6 bases). Germline lookup yields CDR1 MNHEY and CDR2 SMNVEV (reference sequence). V lost 5 bases to trimming and J lost 4 bases, with 12 bases between them. The CDR3 has 14 residues. The CDR3 nucleotides read TGTGCCAGCAGTCCCGGGACACCGAATCAGCCCCAGCATTTT. Its translation: CASSPGTPNQPQHF.

This clone has a single count. J is TRBJ1-1 and V is TRBV5-1; TRBD1 matches at 7 bases. Trimming took 4 bases from V and 3 from J; bases not matched to a gene: 3. The CDR3 is 13 residues long. Germline CDR1 SGHRS, CDR2 YFSETQ. In nucleotides, the CDR3 is TGCGCCAGCAGCCCGACAGGGTACACTGAAGCTTTCTTT. Amino acid sequence: CASSPTGYTEAFF.

The V call is TRBV5-5, the J call TRBJ1-5, with 7 positions matching TRBD1. CDR3 length equals 16 residues. The J segment lost 2 bases and the V segment lost 0 bases, leaving 5 bases of the junction unmatched. Per germline, CDR1 SGHKS and CDR2 YYEKEE (reference sequence). The CDR3 here is CASSLGQGAGNQPQHF. The DNA of the CDR3 is TGTGCCAGCAGCTTGGGACAGGGAGCTGGCAATCAGCCCCAGCATTTT.

This chain connects TRBV5-8 to TRBJ1-6; TRBD1 agrees at 7 bases. This CDR3 contains 15 residues. V shed 2 bases, J shed 9 bases, and the junction held 8 bases outside the gene matches. Per germline, CDR1 SGHTS and CDR2 YDEGEE. CDR3 protein: CASSFLLTGSSPLHF. In DNA form, the CDR3 reads TGTGCCAGCAGCTTCCTTCTGACAGGGAGTTCACCCCTCCACTTT.

The gene calls are TRBV6-4 and TRBJ2-1, with 7 nucleotides matching TRBD1. Germline-derived CDR1 and CDR2 are MRHNA and SNTAGT. The J segment lost 2 bases and the V segment lost 0 bases, leaving 4 bases of the junction unmatched. The CDR3 has 16 residues. The chain's CDR3 is CASSDSTRGTYNEQFF. The CDR3 coding sequence is TGTGCCAGCAGTGACTCTACCAGGGGGACCTACAATGAGCAGTTCTTC.